This record looks at one T cell receptor (beta chain) sequence and its context. This clonotype was recorded many times. What antigen it recognizes has not been identified. Base qualities were left out, and no much larger clone turns up one base away. The CDR3 has 14 amino acids, counting the end cysteine and phenylalanine. CDR3 DNA only is kept here, 42 bases in frame from base 1. Taken from the germline V gene (reference sequence), the CDR1 and CDR2 loops are LGHDT and YNNKEL. The junction carries 8 bases between V and J, which are trimmed by 0 bases and 4 bases respectively. These data are taken from a study of human T cells and chemical hapten exposure (TCRdb year 2021). Concerning the study at large: Libraries were pooled for sequencing, and variation in per-sample TCR yields was attributed mainly to small differences in library volumes within the pool. Peripheral blood TCR repertoire changes were tracked in vivo in alopecia patients during primary and secondary sensitization to the hapten diphenylcyclopropenone (DPC). Both TCR alpha and TCR beta chains were sequenced from each blood RNA sample. Results and caveats for the whole study, not just this receptor: DPC sensitization did not change how many TCRs were above 1 in 1000 frequency, and no evidence was found of alterations in global repertoire structure. Repeated subsampling changed both the strength of the expansion versus patch-test correlation and the threshold at which that correlation became significant.

This specimen's time point label, per the study, means: healthy volunteer bleed at 6 weeks. Total RNA was extracted from unfractionated whole blood collected in Tempus Blood RNA tubes. Five or six healthy volunteers served as TCR sequencing controls and were bled at day 0, 2 weeks and 6 weeks. The library relied on RACE. This sample was sequenced with a NextSeq 500. During library preparation, unique molecular identifiers were attached to individual cDNA molecules so that TCRs could be counted in a quantitative, reproducible way. The authors' pipeline ran thus. Samples had a median of around 92,000 TCRs, with a range from roughly 23,224 to 700,000. V, J and CDR3 annotation of the TCR reads was carried out using the Decombinator software suite. Every sample was subsampled to the same number of TCRs (28,000) for the PS versus PT1 abundance plots. TCRs were defined as expanded if absent before sensitization and observed at least eight times at the 2-week time point. TCRdb applied fastp at Q25 and MiXCR to the public reads, then kept only in-frame beta chains. Rows with a matching CDR3 protein are joined into one entry that keeps the most common DNA and genes. TCRdb's processing, not the authors' own work, is the source of the V and J calls. The sample profile shows under 50,000 distinct CDR3 sequences; 3.7% of them were found once. The top ten constitute 5% to 7% of the sample.

Recombination linked TRBV3-1 to TRBJ2-3; the D gene is not confidently resolved. The sequence was collected from a human donor in good health. Some clones in this sample may be carry-over from other donors' samples. Material for sequencing was whole blood. The CDR3 region: CASSQETWADTQYF. The DNA sequence reads TGTGCCAGCAGCCAAGAGACGTGGGCAGATACGCAGTATTTT.